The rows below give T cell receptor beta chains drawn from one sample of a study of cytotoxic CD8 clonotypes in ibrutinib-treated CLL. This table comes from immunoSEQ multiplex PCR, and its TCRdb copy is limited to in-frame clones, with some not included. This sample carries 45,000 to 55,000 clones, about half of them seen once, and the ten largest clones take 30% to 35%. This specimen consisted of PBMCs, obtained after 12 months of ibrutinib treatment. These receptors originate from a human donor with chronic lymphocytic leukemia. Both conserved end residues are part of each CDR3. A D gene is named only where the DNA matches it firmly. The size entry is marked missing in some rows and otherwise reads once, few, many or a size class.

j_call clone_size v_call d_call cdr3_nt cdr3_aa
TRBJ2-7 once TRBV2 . TGTGCCAGCAGTCCAGTAGCGGACCGCTACGAGCAGTACTTC CASSPVADRYEQYF
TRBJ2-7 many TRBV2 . TGTGCCAGCACGGTGGGGCAGCGAATCCCCTACGAGCAGTACTTC CASTVGQRIPYEQYF
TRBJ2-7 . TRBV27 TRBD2 TGTGCCAGCAGTTTGGAACTAGCGGGCGGCGAGCAGTACTTC CASSLELAGGEQYF
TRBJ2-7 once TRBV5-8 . TGTGCCAGCAGCTTGGTGGCATACGAGCAGTACTTC CASSLVAYEQYF
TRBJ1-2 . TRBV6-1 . TGTGCCAGCAGTGAAGGGGTATATGGCTACACCTTC CASSEGVYGYTF
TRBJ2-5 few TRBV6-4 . TGTGCCAGCAGTGACTCGAGGGGGGGGATGGAGACCCAGTACTTC CASSDSRGGMETQYF
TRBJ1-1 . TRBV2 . TGTGCCAGCAAGGATGTCAACACTGAAGCTTTCTTT CASKDVNTEAFF
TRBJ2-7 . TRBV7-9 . TGTGCCAGCAGCCCCTCGAGCAACGAGCAGTACTTC CASSPSSNEQYF
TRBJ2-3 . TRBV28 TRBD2 TGTGCCAGCAGGGGACTAGCGGGAGCTGATACGCAGTATTTT CASRGLAGADTQYF
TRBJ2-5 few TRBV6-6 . TGTGCCAGCAGTCCCCGGGACAACCAAGAGACCCAGTACTTC CASSPRDNQETQYF
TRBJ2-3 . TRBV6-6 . TGTGCCAGCGGGGGCAGCCGCACAGATACGCAGTATTTT CASGGSRTDTQYF
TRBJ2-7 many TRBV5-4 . TGTGCCAGCAGCTCCCCCGGCAGGGGAAAGTACGAGCAGTACTTC CASSSPGRGKYEQYF